The present T cell receptor (beta chain) was sequenced within a study of blood T cell repertoires in COVID-19. Study as a whole: Collection of acute and convalescent COVID-19 samples took place in the United States, Italy and Spain. T cells, B-cell-depleted T cells, or PBMCs supplied cDNA or gDNA.

In the original analysis: Scientists estimated how many nucleated cells there were by amplifying reference gene primers. The repertoire was sequenced with immunoSEQ multiplex PCR; TCRdb's copy has only in-frame clones and lacks some. The V and J calls and the clone size are those of that table, but D and trimming were determined from the DNA. The data hold some 73,000 clones, with 82% observed a single time. The V gene end was trimmed by 6 bases and the J gene end by 4 bases; junction bases not matched to a gene: 8. Per the germline V gene, CDR1 is MDHEN and CDR2 is SYDVKM. The CDR3 is 16 amino acids.

The chain links TRBV28 to TRBJ1-6; the match to TRBD1 covers 8 bases. Specimen: peripheral blood. The receptor comes from an older woman with acute or convalescent COVID-19. Written as DNA, the CDR3 is TGTGCCAGCAGCAGACAGGGGCCAGTATATAATTCACCCCTCCACTTT. Protein: CASSRQGPVYNSPLHF.